This T cell receptor (beta chain) came from a study of T cells in Graves' hyperthyroidism and ophthalmopathy. Graves' hyperthyroidism is called stable when ophthalmopathy does not progress within 18 months. The source of the PBMCs was 8.5 to 10 ml of fresh peripheral blood. Broader study findings: Clonotypes that were expanded in thyroid above 0.001 mostly appeared in blood too.

Looked up from germline, CDR1 is KGHSH and CDR2 is LQKENI. Trimming pared 4 bases from V and 8 bases from J, leaving 12 bases between. The CDR3 totals 13 residues. Amplified regions were TCR beta CDR3 sequences from RNA transcripts. Primed by the HTBI set, a first-round RT-PCR was run on the TCR CDR3. TCRdb re-called the multiplex PCR reads through MiXCR, storing one row per CDR3 protein. Of fewer than 800,000 distinct CDR3 sequences listed, about 17% were seen once; the top ten hold around 8.1%. This clonotype was recorded at least ten times. As yet, its antigen is unknown. The material sequenced was blood. The V and J genes are TRBV18 and TRBJ2-1, with D possibly being TRBD1 (6 bases). The origin of this receptor is a man younger than 35 with Graves' hyperthyroidism. In DNA form, the CDR3 reads TGTGCCAGCTCACTAACAGGGTCAGATGAGCAGTTCTTC. Protein sequence: CASSLTGSDEQFF.